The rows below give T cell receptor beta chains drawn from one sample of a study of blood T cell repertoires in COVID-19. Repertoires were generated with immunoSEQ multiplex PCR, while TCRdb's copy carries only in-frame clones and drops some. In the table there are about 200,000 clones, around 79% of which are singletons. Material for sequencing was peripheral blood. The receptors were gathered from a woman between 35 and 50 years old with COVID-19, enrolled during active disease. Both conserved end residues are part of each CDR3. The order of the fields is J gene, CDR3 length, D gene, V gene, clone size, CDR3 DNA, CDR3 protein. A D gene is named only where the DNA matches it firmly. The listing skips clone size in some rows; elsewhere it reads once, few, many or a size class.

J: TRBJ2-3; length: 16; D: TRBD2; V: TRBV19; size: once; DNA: TGTGCCAGCCAGATTGCGGGAGGAGGTCTCACAGATACGCAGTATTTT; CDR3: CASQIAGGGLTDTQYF
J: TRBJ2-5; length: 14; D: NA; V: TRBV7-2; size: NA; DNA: TGTGCCAGCAGCCCCCAAGGACAGAGAGAGACCCAGTACTTC; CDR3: CASSPQGQRETQYF
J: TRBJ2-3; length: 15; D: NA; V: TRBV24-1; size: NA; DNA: TGTGCCACCAGTGATCCTAGCGACTCGACAGATACGCAGTATTTT; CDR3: CATSDPSDSTDTQYF
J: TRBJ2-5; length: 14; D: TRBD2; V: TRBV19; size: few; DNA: TGTGCCAGCAAGGGAGGGAGCCACCAAGAGACCCAGTACTTC; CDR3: CASKGGSHQETQYF
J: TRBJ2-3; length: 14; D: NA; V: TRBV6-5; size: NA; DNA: TGTGCCAGCAGCTTCGCAGGCAGCACAGATACGCAGTATTTT; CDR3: CASSFAGSTDTQYF
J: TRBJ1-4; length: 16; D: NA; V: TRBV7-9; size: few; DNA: TGTGCCAGCAGCTCTCGAGGGGGTATAACTAATGAAAAACTGTTTTTT; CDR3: CASSSRGGITNEKLFF
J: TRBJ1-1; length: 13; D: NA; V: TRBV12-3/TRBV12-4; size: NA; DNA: TGTGCCAGCAGTTTATCGGTGAACACTGAAGCTTTCTTT; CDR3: CASSLSVNTEAFF
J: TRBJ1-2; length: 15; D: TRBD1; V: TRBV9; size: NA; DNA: TGTGCCAGCAGCCCAGGGACAGGCTATAACTATGGCTACACCTTC; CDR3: CASSPGTGYNYGYTF
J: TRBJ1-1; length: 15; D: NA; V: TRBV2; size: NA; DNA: TGTGCCAGCAGAAGGGAGGGGCGGTTGAACACTGAAGCTTTCTTT; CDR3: CASRREGRLNTEAFF
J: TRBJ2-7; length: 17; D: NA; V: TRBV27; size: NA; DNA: TGTGCCAGCAGTTTATCCGGGGGAGGAGGGCTCTCCTACGAGCAGTACTTC; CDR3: CASSLSGGGGLSYEQYF
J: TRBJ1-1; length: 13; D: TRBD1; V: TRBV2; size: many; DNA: TGTGCCAGCAGTCGGGACAGGGACACTGAAGCTTTCTTT; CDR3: CASSRDRDTEAFF
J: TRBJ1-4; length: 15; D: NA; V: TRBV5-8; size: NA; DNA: TGTGCCAGCAGCTTTCCCTTGGAACTAAATGAAAAACTGTTTTTT; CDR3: CASSFPLELNEKLFF
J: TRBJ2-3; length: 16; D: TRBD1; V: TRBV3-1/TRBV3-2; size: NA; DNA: TGTGCCAGCAGCCAACGGGACAGCTACCGCTCAGATACGCAGTATTTT; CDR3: CASSQRDSYRSDTQYF
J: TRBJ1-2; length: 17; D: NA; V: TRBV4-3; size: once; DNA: TGCGCCAGCAGCCAAGAAACGTCGCCCGGCGGTAACTATGGCTACACCTTC; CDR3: CASSQETSPGGNYGYTF
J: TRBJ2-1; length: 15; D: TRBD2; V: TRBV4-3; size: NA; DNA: TGCGCCAGCAGCCGAGGACTAGCGGGTTACAATGAGCAGTTCTTC; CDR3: CASSRGLAGYNEQFF
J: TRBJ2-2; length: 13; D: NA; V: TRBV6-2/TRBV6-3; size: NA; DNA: TGTGCCAGCAGTTACCAGGGGATCGGGGAGCTGTTTTTT; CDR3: CASSYQGIGELFF
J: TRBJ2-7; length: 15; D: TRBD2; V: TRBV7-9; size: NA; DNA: TGTGCCAGCAGCCCGCAGGGCGCGGGAGTCCCCGAGCAGTACTTC; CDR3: CASSPQGAGVPEQYF
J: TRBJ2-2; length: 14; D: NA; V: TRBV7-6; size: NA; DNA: TGTGCCAGCAGCTTAGCCCGTGAGACCGGGGAGCTGTTTTTT; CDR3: CASSLARETGELFF
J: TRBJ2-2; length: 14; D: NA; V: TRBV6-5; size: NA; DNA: TGTGCCAGCGAGAGACTGGGGCCCACCGGGGAGCTGTTTTTT; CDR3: CASERLGPTGELFF
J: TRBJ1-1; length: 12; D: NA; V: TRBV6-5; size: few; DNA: TGTGCCAGCAGTTCCCGGGACACTGAAGCTTTCTTT; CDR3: CASSSRDTEAFF
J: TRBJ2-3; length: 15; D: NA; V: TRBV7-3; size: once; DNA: TGTGCCAGCAGCTTAATTGGGGCTCGGGCAGATACGCAGTATTTT; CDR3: CASSLIGARADTQYF
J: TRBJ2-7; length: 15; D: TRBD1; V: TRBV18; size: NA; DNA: TGTGCCAGCTCACCGGGACAGCCTAGCTCCTACGAGCAGTACTTC; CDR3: CASSPGQPSSYEQYF
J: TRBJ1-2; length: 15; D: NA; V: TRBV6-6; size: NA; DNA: TGTGCCAGCAGTTTCGACAGGTTTAGTATACGTGGCTACACCTTC; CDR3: CASSFDRFSIRGYTF
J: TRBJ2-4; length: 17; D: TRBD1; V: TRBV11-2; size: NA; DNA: TGTGCCAGCAGCGTACGGACAGGGGGCTTAGCCAAAAACATTCAGTACTTC; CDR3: CASSVRTGGLAKNIQYF
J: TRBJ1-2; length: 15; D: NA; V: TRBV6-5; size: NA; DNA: TGTGCCAGCAGTTACTCCCGGGTTGCGGGATGGGGCTACACCTTC; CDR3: CASSYSRVAGWGYTF
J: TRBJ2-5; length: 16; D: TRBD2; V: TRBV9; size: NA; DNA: TGTGCCAGCAGCGTACAGGCTAGCGGGGGTCAAGAGACCCAGTACTTC; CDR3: CASSVQASGGQETQYF
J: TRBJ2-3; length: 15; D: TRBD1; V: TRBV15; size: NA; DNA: TGTGCCACCAGCGTAGCTCAGGGGGCTGTAGATACGCAGTATTTT; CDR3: CATSVAQGAVDTQYF
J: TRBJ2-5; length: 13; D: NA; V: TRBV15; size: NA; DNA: TGTGCCACCAGCAAGCCTCCCCCGGAGACCCAGTACTTC; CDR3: CATSKPPPETQYF
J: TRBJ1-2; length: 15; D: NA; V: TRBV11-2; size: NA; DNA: TGTGCCAGCAGCCCTCTCGACAGAGTTAACTATGGCTACACCTTC; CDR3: CASSPLDRVNYGYTF
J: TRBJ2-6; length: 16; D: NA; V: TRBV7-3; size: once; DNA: TGTGCCAGCAGCTTTATCCGGGGCTCTGGGGCCAACGTCCTGACTTTC; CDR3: CASSFIRGSGANVLTF
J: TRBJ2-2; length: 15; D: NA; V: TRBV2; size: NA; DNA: TGTGCCAGCAGTGAAGTTGACCTAGGGGGCGGGGAGCTGTTTTTT; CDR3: CASSEVDLGGGELFF
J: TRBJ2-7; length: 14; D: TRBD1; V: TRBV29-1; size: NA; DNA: TGCAGCGTTGGGGGGACAGCGAGCTCCTACGAGCAGTACTTC; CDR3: CSVGGTASSYEQYF
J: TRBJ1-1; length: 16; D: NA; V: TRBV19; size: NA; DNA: TGTGCCAGTAGTGCAACGGACAGAACAGACTACACTGAAGCTTTCTTT; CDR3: CASSATDRTDYTEAFF
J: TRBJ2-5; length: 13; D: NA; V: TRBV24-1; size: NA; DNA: TGTGCCACCAGTGCGGCGGCTCAAGAGACCCAGTACTTC; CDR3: CATSAAAQETQYF
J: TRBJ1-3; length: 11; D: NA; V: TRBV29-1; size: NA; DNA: TGCAGCGTTGCGGTCGGAAACACCATATATTTT; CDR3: CSVAVGNTIYF
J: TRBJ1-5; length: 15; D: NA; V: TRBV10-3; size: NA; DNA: TGTGCCATCAGTGTGGGAGAGTATAGCAATCAGCCCCAGCATTTT; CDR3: CAISVGEYSNQPQHF
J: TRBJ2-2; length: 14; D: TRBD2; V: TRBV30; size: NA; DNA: TGTGCCTGGAGTCCTTCCCGGGGGGCCGGGGAGCTGTTTTTT; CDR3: CAWSPSRGAGELFF
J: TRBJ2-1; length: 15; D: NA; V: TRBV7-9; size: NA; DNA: TGTGCCAGCAGCTCCCGAGAGCAGCGATTGGATGAGCAGTTCTTC; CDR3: CASSSREQRLDEQFF
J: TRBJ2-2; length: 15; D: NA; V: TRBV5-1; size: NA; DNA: TGCGCCAGCAGCTTGGAGGCAGGGGTGACCGGGGAGCTGTTTTTT; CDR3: CASSLEAGVTGELFF
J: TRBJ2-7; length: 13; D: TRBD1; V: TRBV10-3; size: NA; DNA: TGTGCCACGACAGGGGTGAGGGTTTACGAGCAGTACTTC; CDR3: CATTGVRVYEQYF
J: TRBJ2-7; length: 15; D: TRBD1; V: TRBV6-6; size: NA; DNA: TGTGCCAGCAGTTACTCGCAGACAGGGTCCGGCGAGCAGTACTTC; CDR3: CASSYSQTGSGEQYF
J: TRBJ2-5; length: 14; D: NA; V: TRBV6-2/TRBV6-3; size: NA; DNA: TGTGCCAGCAGTTACCTCAGGGGTCGGGAGACCCAGTACTTC; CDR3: CASSYLRGRETQYF
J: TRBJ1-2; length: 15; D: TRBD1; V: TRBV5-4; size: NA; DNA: TGTGCCAGCAGGGGAGACAGGGCGGCGAACTATGGCTACACCTTC; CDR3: CASRGDRAANYGYTF
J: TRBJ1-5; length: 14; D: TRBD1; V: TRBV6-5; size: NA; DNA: TGTGCCAGCAGAACAGGGGGGGGGAATCAGCCCCAGCATTTT; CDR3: CASRTGGGNQPQHF
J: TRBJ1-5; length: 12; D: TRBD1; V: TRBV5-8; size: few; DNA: TGTGCCACCGGGACAGTGAATCAGCCCCAGCATTTT; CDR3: CATGTVNQPQHF
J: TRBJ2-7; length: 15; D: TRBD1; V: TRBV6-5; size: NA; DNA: TGTGCCAGCAGTTACCGGGACAGGGGGACCTACGAGCAGTACTTC; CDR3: CASSYRDRGTYEQYF
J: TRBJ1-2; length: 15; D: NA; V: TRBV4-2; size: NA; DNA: TGTGCCAGCAGCCAAGAAGAGGGAGGTAACTATGGCTACACCTTC; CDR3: CASSQEEGGNYGYTF
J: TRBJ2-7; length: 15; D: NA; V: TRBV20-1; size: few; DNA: TGCAGTGCTAGTTCCGGGACTTCGGCCGCCTACGAGCAGTACTTC; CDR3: CSASSGTSAAYEQYF
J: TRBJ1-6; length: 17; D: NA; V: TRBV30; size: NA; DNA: TGTGCCTGGAAAGGAAGGGCCCTCACACTAGATAATTCACCCCTCCACTTT; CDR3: CAWKGRALTLDNSPLHF
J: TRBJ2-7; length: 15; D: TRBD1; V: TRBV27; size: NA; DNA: TGTGCCAGCAGGGGGCTGGGGACAGCAGTTTACGAGCAGTACTTC; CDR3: CASRGLGTAVYEQYF
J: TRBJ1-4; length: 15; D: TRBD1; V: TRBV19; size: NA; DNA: TGTGCCAGTAGTATTTTAAGGGACAGCAATGAAAAACTGTTTTTT; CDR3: CASSILRDSNEKLFF
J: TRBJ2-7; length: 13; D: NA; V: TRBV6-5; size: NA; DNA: TGTGCCAGCAGTAAGGAACTAACCTACGAGCAGTACTTC; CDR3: CASSKELTYEQYF
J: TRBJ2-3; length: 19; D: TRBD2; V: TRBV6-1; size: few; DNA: TGTGCCAGCAGTGAGAAGTTCTTCGATTTAGCGGGGGAAAGGGATACGCAGTATTTT; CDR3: CASSEKFFDLAGERDTQYF
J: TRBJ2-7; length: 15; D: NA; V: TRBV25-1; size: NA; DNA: TGTGCCAGCAGTGCGCGGGAGACAGGGGTCTACGAGCAGTACTTC; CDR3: CASSARETGVYEQYF
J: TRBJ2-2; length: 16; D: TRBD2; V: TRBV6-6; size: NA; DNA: TGTGCCAGCAGCAGGACTAGCGGGGGGGCCGCCGGGGAGCTGTTTTTT; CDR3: CASSRTSGGAAGELFF
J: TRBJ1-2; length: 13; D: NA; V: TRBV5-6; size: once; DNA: TGTGCCAGCAGCTTGGCAGGGGATAATGGCTACACCTTC; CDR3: CASSLAGDNGYTF
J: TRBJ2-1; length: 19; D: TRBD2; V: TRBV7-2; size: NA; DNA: TGTGCCAGCAGCAGAATTATCGGGACTAGCGGGAGCTCCTACAATGAGCAGTTCTTC; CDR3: CASSRIIGTSGSSYNEQFF
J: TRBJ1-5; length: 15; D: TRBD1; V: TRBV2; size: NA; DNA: TGTGCCAGCAGTGTCGGACAGGGCGGCAATCAGCCCCAGCATTTT; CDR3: CASSVGQGGNQPQHF
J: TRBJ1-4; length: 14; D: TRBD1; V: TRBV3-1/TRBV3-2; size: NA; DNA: TGTGCCAGCAGCCAAATCTCAGGGGGTGAAAAACTGTTTTTT; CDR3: CASSQISGGEKLFF